The 32 T cell receptor beta chains given below trace back to one sample, sequenced in a study of blood T cell repertoires in COVID-19. The protocol was immunoSEQ multiplex PCR, while the TCRdb copy is restricted to in-frame clones and leaves out a portion. The sample gives 150,000 to 200,000 clones, more than 80% of which show up once; approximately 12% is in the top ten. The specimen was peripheral blood. The receptor set was obtained from a woman older than 75 with COVID-19, enrolled during active disease.

The chain recombines TRBV5-1 with TRBJ2-7; maybe TRBD1 (6 bases). CDR1 is SGHRS and CDR2 is YFSETQ in the germline V gene. There are 15 residues in the CDR3. The V and J ends lost 0 bases and 4 bases respectively, with 14 bases between them. The CDR3 spells CASSLGQGPLYEQYF. The CDR3 nucleotides are TGCGCCAGCAGCTTGGGGCAGGGGCCATTATACGAGCAGTACTTC.

The chain joins TRBV19 to TRBJ2-1, with a possible D match to TRBD2 (6 bases). This CDR3 is 16 amino acids long. Trimming took 5 bases from V and 4 from J, leaving 18 bases between them. Germline V gene data show CDR1 as LNHDA and CDR2 as SQIVND (reference sequence). The CDR3 bases are TGTGCCAGTAGTCCTGGGGCGGGGTACCTATACAATGAGCAGTTCTTC. It yields the protein CASSPGAGYLYNEQFF.

The chain uses TRBV29-1 and TRBJ2-5; TRBD1 matches at 7 bases. CDR3 length: 12 amino acids. Germline lookup yields CDR1 SQVTM and CDR2 ANQGSEA. V shed 7 bases, J shed 3 bases, and the junction held 5 bases outside the gene matches. Written as DNA, the CDR3 is TGCAGCGCTGCGACAGGGAAAGAGACCCAGTACTTC. It is translated as CSAATGKETQYF.

This clone has a single count. The chain combines TRBV5-1 with TRBJ2-5; D ambiguous. There are 15 residues in the CDR3. V was shortened by 0 bases and J by 2 bases, with 11 bases between the two germline ends. CDR1 SGHRS and CDR2 YFSETQ come from the germline V gene. The CDR3 region has the DNA TGCGCCAGCAGCTTGGGTCCCACAGCTCAAGAGACCCAGTACTTC. Residues: CASSLGPTAQETQYF.

The rearrangement joins TRBV9 to TRBJ2-2, with 8 positions matching TRBD2. Losses at the gene ends were 1 base for V and 5 bases for J; bases not matched to a gene: 4. Germline V lookup: CDR1 SGDLS, CDR2 YYNGEE. The CDR3 runs to 15 residues. The CDR3 DNA follows: TGTGCCAGCAGCGTACGAGCGGGAGAAACCGGGGAGCTGTTTTTT. Translated: CASSVRAGETGELFF.

The V and J genes are TRBV6-6 and TRBJ1-5, with 9 nucleotides matching TRBD1. Unmatched junction bases numbered 17, after V lost 5 bases and J lost 6 bases. This CDR3 is built from 18 residues. Germline values: CDR1 MNHNY, CDR2 SVGAGI (reference sequence). This CDR3 reads CASSPGTGRFLWSQPQHF. CDR3 nucleotide sequence: TGTGCCAGCAGTCCCGGGACAGGGAGGTTCCTCTGGAGTCAGCCCCAGCATTTT.

V gene TRBV9 combines with J gene TRBJ1-6, with TRBD1 matching 8 bases. The CDR3 extends over 14 amino acids. V lost 0 bases and J lost 8; bases outside the gene matches: 1. CDR1 and CDR2 (germline): SGDLS, YYNGEE. This CDR3 is CASSVEQGDSPLHF. CDR3 bases: TGTGCCAGCAGCGTAGAACAGGGGGATTCACCCCTCCACTTT.

In its sample, this clone was seen a few times. The chain has TRBV7-2 and TRBJ2-2, with 9 bases fitting TRBD2. This CDR3 contains 16 residues. Losses at the gene ends were 2 bases for V and 1 base for J; bases not matched to a gene: 2. Germline CDR1 reads SGHTA; CDR2 reads FQGNSA. CDR3 protein: CASSLTLAGNTGELFF. CDR3 sequence (DNA): TGTGCCAGCAGCTTAACACTAGCGGGGAACACCGGGGAGCTGTTTTTT.

The chain recombines TRBV7-9 with TRBJ2-5, with 11 bases identical to TRBD2. This CDR3 comprises 16 residues. With 3 bases clipped from V and 4 bases from J, the junction kept 7 bases outside the gene matches. Looked up from germline, CDR1 is SEHNR and CDR2 is FQNEAQ (reference sequence). The CDR3 DNA follows: TGTGCCAGCAGCTTGGCACTAGCGGGAGAAGGAGAGACCCAGTACTTC. Its protein is CASSLALAGEGETQYF.

This clone has more than one count but fewer than ten. This chain connects TRBV5-1 to TRBJ1-3; possibly TRBD1 for D (6 bases). The CDR3 contains 15 residues. The germline gives CDR1 SGHRS, CDR2 YFSETQ. Trimming took 0 bases from V and 0 from J, leaving 7 bases between them. CDR3 in amino acids: CASSLGGHSGNTIYF. As DNA, the CDR3 is TGCGCCAGCAGCTTGGGGGGGCACTCTGGAAACACCATATATTTT.

V usage is TRBV20-1 and J usage is TRBJ2-5; D may be TRBD2 (7 bases). Germline V gene lookup returns CDR1 DFQATT and CDR2 SNEGSKA (reference sequence). The CDR3 contains 14 residues. V was cut by 3 bases and J by 5 bases, with 16 bases left in between. The CDR3 DNA follows: TGCAGTGCTAGTTCTCCTGCGGGGGCGGAGACCCAGTACTTC. It translates to CSASSPAGAETQYF.

The chain combines TRBV3-1 (or the pseudogene TRBV3-2) with TRBJ1-2; no definite D call. The CDR3 has 15 amino acids. Germline CDR1 reads LGHDT; CDR2 reads YNNKEL (reference sequence). V shed 2 bases and J shed 4 bases, with 14 bases lying between them. CDR3 in DNA: TGTGCCAGCAGCCAACCCACGGGGAATGGCTATGGCTACACCTTC. It translates to CASSQPTGNGYGYTF.

The V gene is TRBV18, the J gene TRBJ2-5; 7 bases fit TRBD2. Trimming cost V 1 base and J 1 base; bases outside gene matches: 3. This CDR3 has 15 amino acids. The V gene's germline CDR1 is KGHSH and CDR2 LQKENI. CDR3 amino acids: CASSPRSGTQETQYF. CDR3 nucleotides: TGTGCCAGCTCACCACGGAGCGGGACCCAAGAGACCCAGTACTTC.

This chain joins TRBV9 and TRBJ1-2; 8 bases match TRBD1. Germline V CDR1 and CDR2: SGDLS, YYNGEE. The length of the CDR3 is 16 residues. V was clipped by 6 bases and J by 2 bases; unmatched bases: 12. The CDR3 sequence: CASTPRLGQGNYGYTF. The DNA for the CDR3 is TGTGCCAGCACCCCCCGGTTAGGACAGGGCAACTATGGCTACACCTTC.

The chain employs TRBV28 and TRBJ2-7; 7 bases align to TRBD1. There are 14 residues in the CDR3. From germline, CDR1 is MDHEN and CDR2 SYDVKM. V lost 4 bases, J lost 3 bases, and 6 bases stayed unmatched. The CDR3 sequence: CASSSTGESYEQYF. The CDR3 DNA is TGTGCCAGCAGTTCAACAGGGGAAAGCTACGAGCAGTACTTC.

The rearrangement joins TRBV3-1 (or the pseudogene TRBV3-2) to TRBJ2-2; TRBD2 is a possible D gene (5 bases). Trimming left V 4 bases short and J 7 bases short, with 7 bases between. CDR3 length: 12 residues. Germline V CDR1 and CDR2: LGHDT, YNNKEL (reference sequence). The CDR3 loop is CASSPAGGELFF. For the CDR3, the DNA is TGTGCCAGCAGCCCCGCGGGCGGGGAGCTGTTTTTT.

The J gene is TRBJ1-2, the V gene TRBV7-9; 10 bases fit TRBD1. Looked up from germline, CDR1 is SEHNR and CDR2 is FQNEAQ (reference sequence). This CDR3 contains 16 residues. V lost 5 bases, J lost 2 bases, and 8 bases stayed unmatched. In DNA form, the CDR3 reads TGTGCCAGCAGCGTAGACAGGGGGCAGTGGAACTATGGCTACACCTTC. Translation: CASSVDRGQWNYGYTF.

V usage is TRBV5-1 and J usage is TRBJ2-2, with 11 bases that match TRBD1. Germline V gene lookup returns CDR1 SGHRS and CDR2 YFSETQ. After removal of 3 bases from V and 2 bases from J, the junction contained 3 bases not matched to a gene. The CDR3 is made up of 16 amino acids. The DNA for the CDR3 is TGCGCCAGCAGCTCGGGACAGGGGGTTAACACCGGGGAGCTGTTTTTT. Translating gives CASSSGQGVNTGELFF.

This chain connects TRBV11-2 to TRBJ2-1, with a tentative D call TRBD2 (5 bases). V dropped 5 bases and J dropped 3 bases, with 11 bases sitting between them. There are 14 residues in the CDR3. Germline lookup yields CDR1 SGHAT and CDR2 FQNNGV. The CDR3 nucleotides are TGTGCCAGCAGCCGCGCTAGCAGCTACAATGAGCAGTTCTTC. Translating it yields CASSRASSYNEQFF.

The chain uses TRBV5-4 and TRBJ1-1; D is unclear. Germline CDR1 is SGHNT and CDR2 is YYREEE (reference sequence). The V and J ends lost 1 base and 5 bases respectively, with 12 bases between them. CDR3 length: 14 amino acids. The CDR3 DNA is TGTGCCAGCAGCTTGTGGGCCCTGAGAACTGAAGCTTTCTTT. Encoded protein: CASSLWALRTEAFF.

This clone was observed a single time. The J gene is TRBJ1-2, the V gene TRBV4-3, with 8 bases identical to TRBD1. V dropped 4 bases and J dropped 14; count of bases not matched to a gene: 15. In germline, CDR1 is LGHNA, CDR2 YSLEER. The CDR3 has 14 amino acids. DNA of the CDR3: TGCGCCAGCAGCCGACAAACCGCGGACAGGGCAAAAACCTTC. This translates into CASSRQTADRAKTF.

The gene calls are TRBV7-2 and TRBJ1-2; TRBD1 agrees at 9 bases. Germline CDR1 SGHTA, CDR2 FQGNSA. This CDR3 contains 14 residues. The trim removed 3 bases at V and 2 bases at J, leaving 1 base unmatched. Here the CDR3 DNA reads TGTGCCAGCAGCTTGGGGACAGGGAACTATGGCTACACCTTC. Translated: CASSLGTGNYGYTF. Full variable domain (missing parts from reference TRBV7-2 and TRBJ1-2): GAGVSQSPSNKVTEKGKDVELRCDPISGHTALYWYRQSLGQGLEFLIYFQGNSAPDKSGLPSDRFSAERTGGSVSTLTIQRTQQEDSAVYLCASSLGTGNYGYTFGSGTRLTVV.

This sequence joins TRBV20-1 and TRBJ1-2; D ambiguous. CDR1 is DFQATT and CDR2 is SNEGSKA in the germline V gene (reference sequence). The length of the CDR3 is 11 residues. The V gene lost 3 bases and the J gene lost 3 bases, with 5 bases spanning the gap. The DNA for the CDR3 is TGCAGTGCTAGCCCGGACTATGGCTACACCTTC. Protein: CSASPDYGYTF.

The chain recombines TRBV2 with TRBJ2-1, with TRBD2 identical over 8 bases. Germline trimming cut 7 bases from V and 3 bases from J; bases unmatched to any gene: 2. Germline V lookup: CDR1 SNHLY, CDR2 FYNNEI. The CDR3 runs 13 residues. The CDR3 region is CASMAGGYNEQFF. In DNA, the CDR3 is TGTGCCAGCATGGCGGGGGGCTACAATGAGCAGTTCTTC. The entire variable domain, with the rest obtained from reference TRBV2 and TRBJ2-1, is as follows: EPEVTQTPSHQVTQMGQEVILRCVPISNHLYFYWYRQILGQKVEFLVSFYNNEISEKSEIFDDQFSVERPDGSNFTLKIRSTKLEDSAMYFCASMAGGYNEQFFGPGTRLTVL.

This clone was seen just once. The gene calls are TRBV6-5 and TRBJ2-3; maybe TRBD2 (6 bases). Germline CDR1 is MNHEY and CDR2 is SVGAGI. V lost 2 bases to trimming and J lost 3 bases, with 15 bases between them. The CDR3 is 16 amino acids. CDR3 coding DNA: TGTGCCAGCAGTTACGTCGGGAGTGGAATGACAGATACGCAGTATTTT. This encodes CASSYVGSGMTDTQYF.

This sequence joins TRBV5-4 and TRBJ2-3; 15 bases are a match to TRBD2. V shed 2 bases and J 4 bases; nucleotides not matched to a gene: 2. CDR3 length: 16 residues. Germline-derived CDR1 and CDR2 are SGHNT and YYREEE (reference sequence). CDR3 protein: CASSFGLAGGADTQYF. CDR3 bases: TGTGCCAGCAGCTTTGGACTAGCGGGGGGGGCAGATACGCAGTATTTT.

This clone was counted a few times. The genes are TRBV2 and TRBJ1-2; 12 bases agree with TRBD1. The CDR3 consists of 14 residues. J was trimmed by 5 bases and V by 6 bases; bases with no gene match: 4. Germline V CDR1 and CDR2: SNHLY, FYNNEI. Here the CDR3 DNA reads TGTGCCAGCAGGACGGGACAGGGGGCTTATGGCTACACCTTC. Protein: CASRTGQGAYGYTF.

The chain uses TRBV7-6 and TRBJ2-2; TRBD2 agrees at 9 bases. Trimming cost V 5 bases and J 0 bases; bases outside gene matches: 1. The CDR3 consists of 15 residues. CDR1 and CDR2 (germline): SGHVS, FNYEAQ. This CDR3 is CASSRLAANTGELFF. The CDR3 DNA reads TGTGCCAGCAGCCGACTAGCGGCGAACACCGGGGAGCTGTTTTTT.

The V and J genes are TRBV6-5 and TRBJ2-1, with D tentatively TRBD1 (5 bases). The CDR3 is 12 amino acids. CDR1 and CDR2 from the germline V gene are MNHEY and SVGAGI. Trimming removed 6 bases at V and 5 bases at J, with 8 bases between. Here the CDR3 DNA reads TGTGCCAGCAGCCCGACAGACAATGAGCAGTTCTTC. It is translated as CASSPTDNEQFF.

This clone showed up just once. The genes are TRBV2 and TRBJ1-1; D is ambiguous. V lost 5 bases and J 0 bases, leaving 10 bases between the germline ends. This CDR3 spans 14 amino acids. Germline loops: CDR1 SNHLY, CDR2 FYNNEI. In DNA, the CDR3 is TGTGCCAGCAGTCTATACGGTATGAACACTGAAGCTTTCTTT. This codes for CASSLYGMNTEAFF.

The J gene is TRBJ1-2, the V gene TRBV27; TRBD1 is a possible D gene (5 bases). The germline V gene encodes CDR1 MNHEY and CDR2 SMNVEV (reference sequence). Trimming removed 5 bases at V and 6 bases at J, with 16 bases between. This CDR3 contains 14 residues. This chain's CDR3 is CASSTQWGRDGYTF. The CDR3 DNA reads as TGTGCCAGCAGTACCCAATGGGGGAGGGATGGCTACACCTTC.

The V and J genes are TRBV19 and TRBJ1-1; 7 bases are a match to TRBD1. V lost 1 base and J lost 4; bases outside the gene matches: 3. The V gene's germline CDR1 is LNHDA and CDR2 SQIVND (reference sequence). This CDR3 contains 14 residues. The CDR3 DNA follows: TGTGCCAGTAGTATAGCCGCAGGGGGCACTGAAGCTTTCTTT. Translation: CASSIAAGGTEAFF.